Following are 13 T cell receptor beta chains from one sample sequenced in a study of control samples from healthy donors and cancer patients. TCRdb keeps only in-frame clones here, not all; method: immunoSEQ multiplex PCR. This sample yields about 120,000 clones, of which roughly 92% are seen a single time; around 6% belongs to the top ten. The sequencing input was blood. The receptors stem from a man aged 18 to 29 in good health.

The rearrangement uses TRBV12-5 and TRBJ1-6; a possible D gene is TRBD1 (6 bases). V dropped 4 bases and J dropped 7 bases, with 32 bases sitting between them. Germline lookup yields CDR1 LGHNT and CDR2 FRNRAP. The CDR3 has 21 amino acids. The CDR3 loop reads CASGWQYGNKKGEGGNSPLHF. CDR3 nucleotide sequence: TGTGCTAGTGGTTGGCAGTATGGCAACAAAAAGGGGGAGGGGGGGAATTCACCCCTCCACTTT.

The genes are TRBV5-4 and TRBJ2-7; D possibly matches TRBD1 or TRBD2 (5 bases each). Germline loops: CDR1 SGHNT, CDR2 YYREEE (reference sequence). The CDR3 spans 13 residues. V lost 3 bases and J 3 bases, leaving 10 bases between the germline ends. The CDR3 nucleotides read TGTGCCAGCAGCTCTCAGGGAGTCTACGAGCAGTACTTC. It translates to CASSSQGVYEQYF.

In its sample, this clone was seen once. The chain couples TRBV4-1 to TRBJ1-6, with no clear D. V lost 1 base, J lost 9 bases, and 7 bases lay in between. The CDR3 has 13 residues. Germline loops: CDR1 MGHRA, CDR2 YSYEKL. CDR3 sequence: CASSQVRVSPLHF. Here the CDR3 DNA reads TGCGCCAGCAGCCAAGTAAGAGTTTCACCCCTCCACTTT.

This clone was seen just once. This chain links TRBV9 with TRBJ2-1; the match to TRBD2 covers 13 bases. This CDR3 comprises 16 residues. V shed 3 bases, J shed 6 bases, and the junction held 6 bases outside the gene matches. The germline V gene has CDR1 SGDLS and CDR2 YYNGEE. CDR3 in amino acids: CASSALAGGLPNEQFF. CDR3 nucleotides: TGTGCCAGCAGCGCACTAGCGGGGGGGTTACCCAATGAGCAGTTCTTC.

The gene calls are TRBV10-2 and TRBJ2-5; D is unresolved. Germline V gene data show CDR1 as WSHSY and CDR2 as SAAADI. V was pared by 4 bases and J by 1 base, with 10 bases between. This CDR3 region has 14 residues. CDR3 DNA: TGCGCCAGCAGTGGAAGGTCTAGCCAAGAGACCCAGTACTTC. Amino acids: CASSGRSSQETQYF.

The DNA of the CDR3 is TGCGCCAGCAGCCAACAGCTACTGAGTAGGGAGGACTTACACTTT. Protein: CASSQQLLSREDLHF. This chain links TRBV4-1 with TRBJ1-6; D is undetermined. CDR3 size: 15 residues. V shed 2 bases and J shed 19 bases, with 24 bases lying between them. From germline, CDR1 is MGHRA and CDR2 YSYEKL.

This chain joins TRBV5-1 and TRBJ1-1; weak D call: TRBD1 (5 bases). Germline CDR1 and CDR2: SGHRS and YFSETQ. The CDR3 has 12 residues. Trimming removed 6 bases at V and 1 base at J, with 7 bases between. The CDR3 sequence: CASTTGNTEAFF. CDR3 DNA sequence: TGCGCCAGCACCACAGGGAACACTGAAGCTTTCTTT. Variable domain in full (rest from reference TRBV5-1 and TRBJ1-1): KAGVTQTPRYLIKTRGQQVTLSCSPISGHRSVSWYQQTPGQGLQFLFEYFSETQRNKGNFPGRFSGRQFSNSRSEMNVSTLELGDSALYLCASTTGNTEAFFGQGTRLTVV.

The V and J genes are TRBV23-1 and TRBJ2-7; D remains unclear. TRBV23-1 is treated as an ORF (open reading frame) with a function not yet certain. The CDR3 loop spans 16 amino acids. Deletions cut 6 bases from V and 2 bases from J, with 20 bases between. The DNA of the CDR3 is TGCGCCAGCAGGTTCACTTGTCTCAGATCTGCCTACGAGCAGTACTTC. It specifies CASRFTCLRSAYEQYF.

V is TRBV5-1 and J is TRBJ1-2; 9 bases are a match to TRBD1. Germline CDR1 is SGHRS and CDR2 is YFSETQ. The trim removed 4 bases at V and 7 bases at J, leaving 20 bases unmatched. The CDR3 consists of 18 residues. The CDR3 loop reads CASSPLAGTGSYGGGYTF. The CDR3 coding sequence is TGCGCCAGCAGCCCACTCGCCGGGACAGGGTCCTATGGAGGTGGCTACACCTTC.

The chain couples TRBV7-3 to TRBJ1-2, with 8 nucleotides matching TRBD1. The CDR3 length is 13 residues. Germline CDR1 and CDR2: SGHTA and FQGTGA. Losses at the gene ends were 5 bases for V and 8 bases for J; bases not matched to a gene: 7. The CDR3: CASSLDRGGGYTF. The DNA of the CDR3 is TGTGCCAGCAGCCTAGACAGGGGAGGCGGCTACACCTTC.

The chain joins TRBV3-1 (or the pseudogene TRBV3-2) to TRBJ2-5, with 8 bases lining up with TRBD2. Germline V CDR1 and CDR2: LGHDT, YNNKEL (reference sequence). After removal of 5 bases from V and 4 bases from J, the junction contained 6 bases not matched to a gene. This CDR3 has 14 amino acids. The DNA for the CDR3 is TGTGCCAGCAGCGGATTTAGCGGGGCAGAGACCCAGTACTTC. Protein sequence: CASSGFSGAETQYF.

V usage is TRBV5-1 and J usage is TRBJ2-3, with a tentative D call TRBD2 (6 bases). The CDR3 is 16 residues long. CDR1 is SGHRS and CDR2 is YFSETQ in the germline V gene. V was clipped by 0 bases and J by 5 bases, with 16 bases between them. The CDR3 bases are TGCGCCAGCAGCTTGGAACCCCTTAGTAGCGGAGATACGCAGTATTTT. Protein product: CASSLEPLSSGDTQYF. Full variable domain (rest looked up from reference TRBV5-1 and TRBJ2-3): KAGVTQTPRYLIKTRGQQVTLSCSPISGHRSVSWYQQTPGQGLQFLFEYFSETQRNKGNFPGRFSGRQFSNSRSEMNVSTLELGDSALYLCASSLEPLSSGDTQYFGPGTRLTVL.

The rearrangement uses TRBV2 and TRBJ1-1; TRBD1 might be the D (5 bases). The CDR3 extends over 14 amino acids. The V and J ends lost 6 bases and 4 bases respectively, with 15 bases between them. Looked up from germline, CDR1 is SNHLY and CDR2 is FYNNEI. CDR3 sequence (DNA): TGTGCCAGCAGGGGTCTTCGGAGGGGCACTGAAGCTTTCTTT. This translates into CASRGLRRGTEAFF.